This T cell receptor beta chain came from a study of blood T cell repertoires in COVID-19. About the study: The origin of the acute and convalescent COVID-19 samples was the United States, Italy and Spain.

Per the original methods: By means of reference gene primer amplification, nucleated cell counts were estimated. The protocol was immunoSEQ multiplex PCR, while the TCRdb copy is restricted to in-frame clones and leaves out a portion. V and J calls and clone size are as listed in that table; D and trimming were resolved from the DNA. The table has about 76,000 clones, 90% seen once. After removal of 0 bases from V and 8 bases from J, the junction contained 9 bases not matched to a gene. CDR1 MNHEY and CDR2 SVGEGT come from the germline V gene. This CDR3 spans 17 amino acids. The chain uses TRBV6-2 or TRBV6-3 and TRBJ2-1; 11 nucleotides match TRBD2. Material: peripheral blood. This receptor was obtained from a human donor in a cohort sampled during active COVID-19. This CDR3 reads CASSYSSTSGSKDEQFF. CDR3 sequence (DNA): TGTGCCAGCAGTTACTCCTCAACTAGCGGGAGTAAAGATGAGCAGTTCTTC.